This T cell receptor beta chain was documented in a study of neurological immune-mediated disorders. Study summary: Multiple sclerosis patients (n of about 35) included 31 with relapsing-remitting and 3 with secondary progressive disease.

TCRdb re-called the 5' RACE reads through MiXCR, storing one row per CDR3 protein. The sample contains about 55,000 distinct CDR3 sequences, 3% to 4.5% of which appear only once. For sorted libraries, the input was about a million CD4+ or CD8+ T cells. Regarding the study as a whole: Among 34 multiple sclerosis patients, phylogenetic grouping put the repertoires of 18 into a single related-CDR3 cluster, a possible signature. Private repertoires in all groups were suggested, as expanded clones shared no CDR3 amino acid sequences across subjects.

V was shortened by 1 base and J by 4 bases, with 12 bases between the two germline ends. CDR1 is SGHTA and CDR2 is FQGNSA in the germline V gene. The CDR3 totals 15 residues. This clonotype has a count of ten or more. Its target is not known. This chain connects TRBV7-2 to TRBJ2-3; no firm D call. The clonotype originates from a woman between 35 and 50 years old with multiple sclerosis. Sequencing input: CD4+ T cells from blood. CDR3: CASSLDPQLADTQYF. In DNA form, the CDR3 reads TGTGCCAGCAGCTTAGACCCCCAGCTGGCAGATACGCAGTATTTT.